The entry that follows covers one TCR beta chain sequence. Its matching antigen is unknown. The sample is drawn from a study of beta chain features in type 1 diabetes. By way of CD45RO/CCR7/CD25/CD127/CD95/CD27, the CD4+ regulatory, stem cell-like memory, central memory and naive cells were sorted. The whole isolated RNA underwent reverse transcription, so sequencing captured expressed TCRB transcripts. Sequencing used immunoSEQ multiplex PCR; TCRdb keeps in-frame clones, though not all of them. Seen here are roughly 700,000 clones, roughly 13% observed once, and the top ten hold less than 0.025%. Germline V CDR1 and CDR2: SGHNT, YYREEE (reference sequence). V gave up 3 bases and J gave up 13 bases, with 11 bases separating them. The CDR3 has 11 residues. Study-level results: For cells with high TCR expression, cDNA sequencing could yield over-representation. Across all four CD4+ subsets, people with type 1 diabetes showed modestly shorter TCRB CDR3s. For patients, the naive, central memory and Treg TCRB repertoires appeared more alike than for healthy donors. A potential influence of HLA type upon TCRB rearrangement remained unresolved herein.

This TCR was sampled from a man between 18 and 29 years old with type 1 diabetes. The chain couples TRBV5-4 to TRBJ2-1; D not resolved. Sample: naive CD4+ T cells from blood. CDR3 residues: CASSWGVVQFF. The CDR3 coding sequence is TGTGCCAGCAGCTGGGGTGTGGTACAGTTCTTC. The whole variable domain, remainder taken from reference TRBV5-4 and TRBJ2-1, is ETGVTQSPTHLIKTRGQQVTLRCSSQSGHNTVSWYQQALGQGPQFIFQYYREEENGRGNFPPRFSGLQFPNYSSELNVNALELDDSALYLCASSWGVVQFFGPGTRLTVL.